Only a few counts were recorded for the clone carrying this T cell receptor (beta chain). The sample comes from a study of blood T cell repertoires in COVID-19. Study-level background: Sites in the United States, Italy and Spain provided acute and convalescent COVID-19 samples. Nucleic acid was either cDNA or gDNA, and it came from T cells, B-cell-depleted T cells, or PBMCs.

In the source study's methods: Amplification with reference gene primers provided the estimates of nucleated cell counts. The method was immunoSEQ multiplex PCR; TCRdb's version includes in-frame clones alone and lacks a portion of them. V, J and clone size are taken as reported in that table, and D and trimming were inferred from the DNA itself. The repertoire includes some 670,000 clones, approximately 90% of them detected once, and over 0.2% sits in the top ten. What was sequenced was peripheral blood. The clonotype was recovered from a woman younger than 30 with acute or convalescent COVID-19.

The CDR3 DNA reads as TGTGCCAGCAGTTCACCCGACAGACTCAATTCACCCCTCCACTTT. It encodes CASSSPDRLNSPLHF. This rearrangement joins TRBV27 to TRBJ1-6, with D possibly TRBD1 on 5 matching bases. Trimming left V 4 bases short and J 7 bases short, with 14 bases between. The germline V gene encodes CDR1 MNHEY and CDR2 SMNVEV (reference sequence). The CDR3 totals 15 residues.